This TCR beta chain was sequenced during a study of cytomegalovirus exposure and HLA in healthy donors. There are 15 residues in the CDR3. Germline V CDR1 and CDR2: SGDLS, YYNGEE. It was healthy bone marrow donors who served as donors. Findings of the study overall: A later look showed TCR association rates differing by HLA locus, highest for DRB1 and lowest for HLA-C.

60 Vbeta and 13 Jbeta primers were used in PCR. This table comes from immunoSEQ multiplex PCR, and its TCRdb copy is limited to in-frame clones, with some not included. The sample contains 100,000 to 120,000 clones, 65% to 80% of which appear only once. About this clone itself: The antigen is unknown.

The sequenced sample was PBMCs. The clonotype comes from a male donor in good health and CMV-seronegative. V gene TRBV9 combines with J gene TRBJ2-5; TRBD2 matches 10 bases. Judging by the DNA end, TRBJ2-7 fits better; the J call may be wrong. The CDR3 is CASSERTSGAYEQYF. CDR3 DNA: TGTGCCAGCAGCGAGCGGACTAGCGGCGCCTACGAGCAGTACTTC.